The 32 T cell receptor beta chains presented below share a single source sample, sequenced in a study of blood T cells in healthy people across ages. With a J-beta primer mix and a sample-barcoded 5' primer, a second PCR ran roughly 6 to 12 cycles. One entry per CDR3 protein, called by TCRdb with MiXCR from the 5' RACE reads. The repertoire consists of about 1.6 million distinct CDR3 sequences, with 30% to 35% occurring once and the leading ten covering about 11%. Sample: blood. These receptors came from a woman aged 30 to 39 in good health.

The chain recombines TRBV2 with TRBJ1-5; D is ambiguous. Germline V lookup: CDR1 SNHLY, CDR2 FYNNEI. V lost 3 bases and J 4 bases, leaving 10 bases between the germline ends. This CDR3 has 14 residues. The CDR3: CASSDVGTNQPQHF. The CDR3 DNA reads TGTGCCAGCAGTGATGTAGGAACTAATCAGCCCCAGCATTTT.

The CDR3 region is CASSPRQGTTTEAFF. The CDR3 DNA reads as TGTGCCAGCAGTCCCCGACAGGGGACGACCACTGAAGCTTTCTTT. This chain links TRBV6-6 with TRBJ1-1; TRBD1 matches at 8 bases. Germline loops: CDR1 MNHNY, CDR2 SVGAGI (reference sequence). V was pared by 5 bases and J by 4 bases, with 9 bases of the junction left unmatched. This CDR3 has 15 amino acids.

J is TRBJ1-3 and V is TRBV27, with no clear D. CDR1 and CDR2 from the germline V gene are MNHEY and SMNVEV (reference sequence). The CDR3 sequence is 16 residues long. V shed 5 bases and J shed 4 bases, with 18 bases lying between them. The chain's CDR3 is CASSVDAPSIGNTIYF. In DNA form, the CDR3 reads TGTGCCAGCAGTGTGGACGCCCCCTCTATCGGAAACACCATATATTTT.

With regard to this clonotype: The germline gene is not matched at one end of the junction; a read error may be the cause. This chain connects TRBV6-1 to TRBJ2-7, with 8 bases aligning to TRBD2. The CDR3 spans 17 residues. Germline-derived CDR1 and CDR2 are MNHNS and SASEGT. As DNA, the CDR3 is TGTACCAGCAGTGAAGCTTCGGCGGGAGGCCTCTCCTACGAGCAGTACTTC. Translation: CTSSEASAGGLSYEQYF.

The chain joins TRBV30 to TRBJ2-7; TRBD1 matches 9 bases. V lost 2 bases, J lost 7 bases, and 15 bases stayed unmatched. CDR1 is GTSNPN, CDR2 SVGIG, per germline (reference sequence). The CDR3 is 16 amino acids. This CDR3 is CAWSSPLGTGIREQYF. CDR3 DNA sequence: TGTGCCTGGAGTTCGCCTCTCGGGACAGGGATTAGGGAGCAGTACTTC.

This clonotype came up a few times. The chain carries TRBV3-1 and TRBJ2-1; 8 nucleotides agree with TRBD2. Germline V CDR1 and CDR2: LGHDT, YNNKEL (reference sequence). Unmatched junction bases numbered 7, after V lost 0 bases and J lost 0 bases. This CDR3 contains 18 residues. The DNA of the CDR3 is TGTGCCAGCAGCCAAGATGAGGGACTAGTCCTCTCCTACAATGAGCAGTTCTTC. It encodes CASSQDEGLVLSYNEQFF.

This clonotype was seen only a few times. The rearrangement links TRBV4-1 to TRBJ2-1; D might be TRBD2 (5 bases). CDR1 MGHRA and CDR2 YSYEKL come from the germline V gene. The CDR3 has 15 amino acids. With 4 bases removed from V and 5 bases from J, the gap between germline ends came to 15 bases. For the CDR3, the DNA is TGCGCCAGCAGCCTCGTTGAGAGGACTGACAATGAGCAGTTCTTC. Amino acid sequence: CASSLVERTDNEQFF.

The chain has TRBV28 and TRBJ2-7, with D perhaps assigned TRBD1 or TRBD2 (6 bases each). Germline loops: CDR1 MDHEN, CDR2 SYDVKM. The CDR3 has 14 amino acids. The V gene lost 9 bases and the J gene lost 0 bases, with 15 bases spanning the gap. The CDR3 coding sequence is TGTGCCAGTCTCGCGGGACAAAGCTCCTACGAGCAGTACTTC. It codes for CASLAGQSSYEQYF.

This chain links TRBV20-1 with TRBJ2-7, with D possibly being TRBD1 or TRBD2 (7 bases each). Trimming removed 3 bases from V and 4 bases from J, with 16 bases in between. This CDR3 spans 14 amino acids. Germline-derived CDR1 and CDR2 are DFQATT and SNEGSKA (reference sequence). The CDR3 region has the DNA TGCAGTGCTAGGGCATACAGGGGAGGGTACGAGCAGTACTTC. This gives the protein CSARAYRGGYEQYF.

The CDR3 region has the DNA TGCAGCGAGAGTAGCCAGGAGGGGGCTCTTGATGGCTACACCTTC. It yields the protein CSESSQEGALDGYTF. The chain carries TRBV29-1 and TRBJ1-2, with TRBD1 matching 7 bases. Germline loops: CDR1 SQVTM, CDR2 ANQGSEA. The CDR3 length is 15 residues. The V gene end was trimmed by 7 bases and the J gene end by 6 bases; junction bases not matched to a gene: 17.

The chain is built from TRBV6-1 and TRBJ1-2, with TRBD1 as a possible D gene (6 bases). The germline gives CDR1 MNHNS, CDR2 SASEGT. CDR3 size: 17 residues. V was pared by 3 bases and J by 0 bases, with 17 bases between. The CDR3: CASSDGTLVTTNYGYTF. CDR3 bases: TGTGCCAGCAGTGATGGGACACTCGTCACTACTAACTATGGCTACACCTTC.

V gene TRBV5-5 combines with J gene TRBJ1-2; 8 bases line up with TRBD1. Germline loops: CDR1 SGHKS, CDR2 YYEKEE (reference sequence). The CDR3 has 16 residues. Germline trimming cut 4 bases from V and 8 bases from J; bases unmatched to any gene: 16. The CDR3 DNA sequence: TGTGCCAGCAGCGCCTACACCTTCAGGGGGCTAGAGGGCTACACCTTC. Residues: CASSAYTFRGLEGYTF.

V and J are TRBV5-1 and TRBJ2-3; D unresolved. The ends were cut back, 3 bases at V and 4 bases at J, with 9 bases in the middle. The CDR3 length is 13 residues. The germline gives CDR1 SGHRS, CDR2 YFSETQ. The CDR3 DNA sequence: TGCGCCAGCAGCTCATCAGAATCAGATACGCAGTATTTT. It yields the protein CASSSSESDTQYF. Full variable domain (missing parts from reference TRBV5-1 and TRBJ2-3): KAGVTQTPRYLIKTRGQQVTLSCSPISGHRSVSWYQQTPGQGLQFLFEYFSETQRNKGNFPGRFSGRQFSNSRSEMNVSTLELGDSALYLCASSSSESDTQYFGPGTRLTVL.

The chain links TRBV20-1 to TRBJ1-1; D uncertain. Trimming left V 3 bases short and J 0 bases short, with 14 bases between. Germline CDR1 is DFQATT and CDR2 is SNEGSKA (reference sequence). The CDR3 consists of 15 residues. Written as DNA, the CDR3 is TGCAGTGCTAGTAGGAGACCCAGCATGAACACTGAAGCTTTCTTT. It specifies CSASRRPSMNTEAFF.

This chain joins TRBV6-4 and TRBJ2-1; D unclear. CDR1 MRHNA and CDR2 SNTAGT come from the germline V gene. The CDR3 is 13 amino acids. V was cut by 0 bases and J by 7 bases, with 7 bases left in between. CDR3 DNA sequence: TGTGCCAGCAGTGACTCGATAGGGAATGAGCAGTTCTTC. Its protein product is CASSDSIGNEQFF.

This clonotype was counted at least ten times. The chain recombines TRBV11-2 with TRBJ2-5; 9 bases align to TRBD2. The CDR3 loop spans 15 amino acids. The germline V gene has CDR1 SGHAT and CDR2 FQNNGV. Losses at the gene ends were 1 base for V and 3 bases for J; bases not matched to a gene: 3. The CDR3 region has the DNA TGTGCCAGCAGCTTAGCGACTAGCGGTGAAGAGACCCAGTACTTC. Its translation: CASSLATSGEETQYF.

This clonotype came up many times. The chain couples TRBV6-1 to TRBJ1-6; unclear D gene. Germline V gene lookup returns CDR1 MNHNS and CDR2 SASEGT. CDR3 length equals 21 residues. Trimming cost V 0 bases and J 5 bases, with 26 bases left between them. Here the CDR3 reads CASSEARAHWRHRRDNSPLHF. The CDR3, as DNA: TGTGCCAGCAGTGAAGCCCGGGCCCACTGGCGCCACCGAAGGGATAATTCACCCCTCCACTTT.

This clonotype was seen just once. A much bigger clone sits one base away, suggesting this may be a read error. The V gene is TRBV7-2, the J gene TRBJ1-4; a possible D gene is TRBD1 (5 bases). This CDR3 is 14 amino acids long. CDR1 is SGHTA, CDR2 FQGNSA, per germline. V was shortened by 6 bases and J by 8 bases, with 16 bases between the two germline ends. The CDR3, as DNA: TGTGCCAGCAGGGAAAGCGGGACGGGGGAAAAACTGTTTTTT. Protein: CASRESGTGEKLFF.

This clonotype was found a few times. The chain combines TRBV6-5 with TRBJ2-3; D may be TRBD1 (6 bases). Per the germline V gene, CDR1 is MNHEY and CDR2 is SVGAGI. The CDR3 is 11 amino acids. The CDR3 bases are TGTGTCGCAGGGGCCACAGATACGCAGTATTTT. Residues: CVAGATDTQYF.

This chain connects TRBV27 to TRBJ2-3, with a weak D call TRBD1 (6 bases). The CDR3 has 16 residues. Trimming left V 2 bases short and J 4 bases short, with 16 bases between. Germline-derived CDR1 and CDR2 are MNHEY and SMNVEV (reference sequence). The CDR3 is CASSLIGTLGPDTQYF. The CDR3 DNA follows: TGTGCCAGCAGTTTAATAGGGACATTGGGACCAGATACGCAGTATTTT.

The chain employs TRBV20-1 and TRBJ1-4, with TRBD1 as a possible D gene (6 bases). Trimming shortened V by 5 bases and J by 5 bases, and 9 bases separated the two germline ends. The CDR3 is 12 amino acids. Germline CDR1 DFQATT, CDR2 SNEGSKA (reference sequence). Here the CDR3 reads CSAPDSNEKLFF. The CDR3 nucleotides are TGCAGTGCTCCGGACAGCAATGAAAAACTGTTTTTT.

This sequence joins TRBV28 and TRBJ2-7; maybe TRBD2 (6 bases). Trimming left V 4 bases short and J 3 bases short, with 16 bases between. Germline assignment: CDR1 MDHEN and CDR2 SYDVKM. This CDR3 is built from 15 residues. The CDR3 region is CASSSSSGLFYEQYF. The CDR3 DNA reads TGTGCCAGCAGTTCCTCTTCGGGACTCTTCTACGAGCAGTACTTC.

Note on this clonotype: A clone one base away is much larger, so this may be a read error. The J gene is TRBJ1-2, the V gene TRBV27; D is perhaps TRBD1 (5 bases). V was clipped by 5 bases and J by 8 bases, with 15 bases between them. CDR1 is MNHEY, CDR2 SMNVEV, per germline (reference sequence). The CDR3 spans 13 residues. The CDR3 reads CASSHGGGLGYTF. CDR3 DNA: TGTGCCAGCAGTCACGGGGGTGGCTTAGGCTACACCTTC.

The chain carries TRBV12-3 or TRBV12-4 and TRBJ2-1; the D call may be TRBD1 or TRBD2 (5 bases each). V lost 2 bases, J lost 5 bases, and 13 bases lay in between. CDR3 length: 15 amino acids. The CDR3 nucleotides are TGTGCCAGCAGTTTATTGGGGGTTCATCACAATGAGCAGTTCTTC. Amino acids: CASSLLGVHHNEQFF.

There are a few counts of this clonotype. The DNA for the CDR3 is TGTGCCAGCTCACCCCAACAGGGGGAGAACGAGCAGTACTTC. Translation gives CASSPQQGENEQYF. This sequence joins TRBV18 and TRBJ2-7; 8 bases are shared with TRBD1. V was clipped by 3 bases and J by 5 bases; unmatched bases: 6. Germline CDR1 KGHSH, CDR2 LQKENI. This CDR3 has 14 residues.

This clonotype was observed a few times. The V gene is TRBV28, the J gene TRBJ2-5; no firm D call. Trimming shortened V by 4 bases and J by 6 bases, and 6 bases separated the two germline ends. CDR3 length: 11 amino acids. Germline CDR1 reads MDHEN; CDR2 reads SYDVKM. CDR3 DNA: TGTGCCAGCAGTTCCGGCCAGACCCAGTACTTC. Its protein is CASSSGQTQYF.

J is TRBJ1-2 and V is TRBV30, with a weak D call TRBD1 (5 bases). Trimming cost V 1 base and J 7 bases, with 16 bases left between them. CDR3 length: 14 residues. Germline V gene sequence: CDR1 GTSNPN, CDR2 SVGIG (reference sequence). The CDR3, as DNA: TGTGCCTGGAGTGAAGGAGGGGTGAAACGTGGCTACACCTTC. It encodes CAWSEGGVKRGYTF.

Only a few counts were recorded for this clonotype. The chain employs TRBV10-3 and TRBJ1-5, with D possibly TRBD1 on 5 matching bases. Germline V gene data show CDR1 as ENHRY and CDR2 as SYGVKD. V was pared by 10 bases and J by 0 bases, with 13 bases between. CDR3 length: 14 residues. DNA for the CDR3: TGTGCCACCGACTCAGGGAATAGCAATCAGCCCCAGCATTTT. Amino acid sequence: CATDSGNSNQPQHF.

The J gene is TRBJ2-5, the V gene TRBV6-2 or TRBV6-3, with 10 bases identical to TRBD2. J lost 11 bases, V lost 8 bases, and 14 bases had no gene match. Germline values: CDR1 MNHEY, CDR2 SVGEGT. CDR3 length equals 14 residues. CDR3: CASCALSGRLEQYF. The CDR3 DNA reads TGTGCCAGCTGTGCCCTTAGCGGGAGGTTAGAGCAGTACTTC.

This clonotype was picked up a small number of times. The chain combines TRBV2 with TRBJ2-5, with TRBD1 matching over 8 bases. This CDR3 has 13 residues. In germline, CDR1 is SNHLY, CDR2 FYNNEI. The junction had 7 bases not matched to a gene; V was cut back by 8 bases and J by 5 bases. The CDR3 DNA reads as TGTGCCAGCCTGGCAGGGGGCTTGGAGACCCAGTACTTC. Translation: CASLAGGLETQYF.

In the case of this clonotype: With a much larger clone just one base away, this may be a read error. This chain joins TRBV10-3 and TRBJ2-5; TRBD2 might be the D (6 bases). This CDR3 has 12 amino acids. Looked up from germline, CDR1 is ENHRY and CDR2 is SYGVKD. V lost 10 bases and J lost 11, with 20 bases in between. The CDR3, as DNA: TGTGCCAGCAGGAGGGACTTCTTAGAGCAGTACTTC. As protein: CASRRDFLEQYF.

The chain employs TRBV15 and TRBJ1-5; possible D gene TRBD1, 6 bases. This CDR3 has 15 residues. V was trimmed by 3 bases and J by 1 base, leaving 10 bases between them. Germline CDR1 LNHNV, CDR2 YYDKDF (reference sequence). The CDR3 nucleotides read TGTGCCACCAGCAGCGACAGGAGGAGCAATCAGCCCCAGCATTTT. It is translated as CATSSDRRSNQPQHF.